This T cell receptor (beta chain) was found in a study of identical twins. Each CDR3 protein gets one entry after TCRdb re-called the 5' RACE reads with MiXCR. The sample contains about 900,000 distinct CDR3 sequences, around an eighth of which appear only once. This clonotype appeared many times. V lost 4 bases and J lost 7; bases outside the gene matches: 7. The germline gives CDR1 SGHRS, CDR2 YFSETQ. The CDR3 sequence is 15 residues long. The sample also formed part of further work on yellow fever vaccine responses in identical twins.

The V and J genes are TRBV5-1 and TRBJ1-6; TRBD1 matches at 8 bases. The sample was PBMCs. This clonotype was obtained from a woman under 30 in good health. In DNA form, the CDR3 reads TGCGCCAGCAGCGTGCGGCAGGGGGCAAATTCACCCCTCCACTTT. Translated: CASSVRQGANSPLHF.